Each of the 18 T cell receptor beta chains below was sequenced from the same sample in a study of molecular identifiers for immune sequencing clone quantification. TCRdb analysed the PCR reads with MiXCR anew, one entry per CDR3 protein. The repertoire includes approximately 500,000 distinct CDR3 sequences, about 22% of them detected once, and 0.84% sits in the top ten. Sequenced input: naive CD8+ T cells from blood, with Jurkat cell RNA spiked in. Subset described: FACS-sorted CD8+CD4-CCR7+CD45RA+ naive T cells. The receptors come from a human donor in good health. Some libraries in this study had Jurkat cell RNA spiked in.

A note on this clonotype: Here the CDR3 omits its conserved ending phenylalanine or tryptophan, so a read error is the likely source. The rearrangement links TRBV7-8 to TRBJ2-1, with 9 positions matching TRBD2. The CDR3 has 18 residues. CDR1 and CDR2 from the germline V gene are SGHVS and FQNEAQ. V lost 1 base, J lost 8 bases, and 15 bases stayed unmatched. The DNA for the CDR3 is TGTGCCAGCAGCTTAGTTAGGTTAGCGGGGGAGTTCGTCGATGAGCAGTTCCTC. It encodes CASSLVRLAGEFVDEQFL.

Concerning this clonotype itself: Given a much more abundant clone one base away, this may be a read error. This rearrangement joins TRBV20-1 to TRBJ1-5, with D tentatively TRBD1 (5 bases). CDR1 is DFQATT, CDR2 SNEGSKA, per germline (reference sequence). The CDR3 runs 12 residues. Trimming removed 3 bases at V and 7 bases at J, with 10 bases between. The CDR3 DNA follows: TGCAGTGCTAGGGCAGGGACCCAGCCCCAGCATTTT. Its translation: CSARAGTQPQHF.

The V call is TRBV27, the J call TRBJ2-3; 8 bases match TRBD2. This CDR3 has 16 residues. Trimming removed 8 bases from V and 2 bases from J; junction bases left unmatched: 12. CDR1 and CDR2 (germline): MNHEY, SMNVEV (reference sequence). The CDR3 is CASAPRLARLTDTQYF. CDR3 sequence (DNA): TGTGCCAGCGCCCCCCGACTAGCGAGACTCACAGATACGCAGTATTTT.

This chain links TRBV19 with TRBJ2-1; 8 bases map to TRBD1. This CDR3 has 18 residues. With 5 bases clipped from V and 5 bases from J, the junction kept 17 bases outside the gene matches. CDR1 and CDR2 from the germline V gene are LNHDA and SQIVND (reference sequence). The CDR3 loop is CASSVNLIQGASNNEQFF. The DNA of the CDR3 is TGTGCCAGTAGTGTAAACCTAATTCAGGGGGCCTCGAACAATGAGCAGTTCTTC.

Notes on this clonotype: An end of the junction does not agree with germline; a read error may underlie this. This sequence joins TRBV5-4 and TRBJ2-4; the D gene is possibly TRBD1 (5 bases). The CDR3 consists of 13 residues. Germline-derived CDR1 and CDR2 are SGHNT and YYREEE (reference sequence). CDR3 sequence: CASSFNQGNTQYF. The CDR3 bases are TGTGCCAGCAGCTTCAATCAGGGAAACACTCAGTACTTC.

This clonotype has more than one count but fewer than ten. V and J are TRBV6-6 and TRBJ2-7; 8 bases are a match to TRBD2. This CDR3 is built from 17 residues. Looked up from germline, CDR1 is MNHNY and CDR2 is SVGAGI (reference sequence). With V trimmed by 2 bases and J by 0 bases, 9 bases remained unmatched. For the CDR3, the DNA is TGTGCCAGCAGTTACCGCTTAAGCGGGGGCCCCTCCTACGAGCAGTACTTC. Its protein product is CASSYRLSGGPSYEQYF.

The rearrangement uses TRBV15 and TRBJ2-7; D is unresolved. CDR1 and CDR2 (germline): LNHNV, YYDKDF (reference sequence). Trimming stripped 0 bases from V and 2 bases from J, with 17 bases between. The CDR3 is 17 amino acids. The CDR3 here is CATSRDRSEILTYEQYF. The DNA of the CDR3 is TGTGCCACCAGCAGAGATCGATCAGAAATCCTAACCTACGAGCAGTACTTC.

In the case of this clonotype: This may be a read error, as it is one base from a much larger clone. V usage is TRBV5-3 and J usage is TRBJ2-1; the D is unclear. TRBV5-3 is an ORF; its function is uncertain. Trimming took 8 bases from V and 8 from J, leaving 11 bases between them. The CDR3 consists of 11 residues. Here the CDR3 reads CASSTDDEQFF. In DNA form, the CDR3 reads TGTGCCAGCAGCACTGACGATGAGCAGTTCTTC.

The CDR3 is CASSPEEGPYEQYF. The DNA of the CDR3 is TGTGCCAGCAGCCCTGAGGAGGGCCCCTACGAGCAGTACTTC. This chain connects TRBV9 to TRBJ2-7, with D perhaps TRBD2 (6 bases). This CDR3 has 14 amino acids. Germline loops: CDR1 SGDLS, CDR2 YYNGEE. V was shortened by 4 bases and J by 2 bases, with 13 bases between the two germline ends.

The V and J genes are TRBV12-3 or TRBV12-4 and TRBJ2-5; D ambiguous. V gave up 4 bases and J gave up 5 bases, with 11 bases separating them. The CDR3 extends over 13 amino acids. DNA of the CDR3: TGTGCCAGCAGTTCCCCAGTCTCGGAGACCCAGTACTTC. This encodes CASSSPVSETQYF.

This clonotype showed up just a few times. The chain has TRBV6-2 or TRBV6-3 and TRBJ2-1, with D maybe TRBD2 (6 bases). Germline assignment: CDR1 MNHEY and CDR2 SVGEGT. This CDR3 is built from 16 residues. The germline V and J ends were trimmed by 6 bases and 0 bases, with 15 bases remaining between them. The CDR3 protein is CASSPPGLYSYNEQFF. DNA for the CDR3: TGTGCCAGCAGCCCACCGGGACTCTACTCCTACAATGAGCAGTTCTTC.

This clonotype was found many times. The V and J genes are TRBV7-2 and TRBJ2-3; a possible D gene is TRBD2 (5 bases). This CDR3 comprises 14 residues. V lost 5 bases to trimming and J lost 8 bases, with 17 bases between them. The V gene's germline CDR1 is SGHTA and CDR2 FQGNSA. For the CDR3, the DNA is TGTGCCAGCAGCCCGAGCGTACGGGGTGGTACGCAGTATTTT. Protein product: CASSPSVRGGTQYF.

The chain couples TRBV7-9 to TRBJ1-6; 10 bases fit TRBD1. This CDR3 has 15 amino acids. The germline CDR1 and CDR2 sequences are SEHNR and FQNEAQ (reference sequence). Trimming cost V 4 bases and J 11 bases; bases outside gene matches: 8. The DNA of the CDR3 is TGTGCCAGCAGCTACTCGACAGGGGGCGACACACCCCTCCACTTT. Its translation is CASSYSTGGDTPLHF. Based on the CDR3 plus reference TRBV7-9 and TRBJ1-6, the full variable domain is DTGVSQNPRHKITKRGQNVTFRCDPISEHNRLYWYRQTLGQGPEFLTYFQNEAQLEKSRLLSDRFSAERPKGSFSTLEIQRTEQGDSAMYLCASSYSTGGDTPLHFGNGTRLTVT.

This clonotype has more than one count but fewer than ten. This rearrangement joins TRBV27 to TRBJ2-3, with D tentatively TRBD1 (5 bases). The ends were cut back, 1 base at V and 1 base at J, with 9 bases in the middle. The CDR3 totals 15 residues. Per germline, CDR1 MNHEY and CDR2 SMNVEV (reference sequence). CDR3 region: CASSLLSRGTDTQYF. DNA of the CDR3: TGTGCCAGCAGTTTATTGAGCAGGGGCACAGATACGCAGTATTTT.

This clonotype was seen a few times. V usage is TRBV10-1 and J usage is TRBJ2-7, with a weak D call TRBD1 (6 bases). Per the germline V gene, CDR1 is WNHNN and CDR2 is SYGVQD (reference sequence). The CDR3 sequence is 16 residues long. With 9 bases removed from V and 2 bases from J, the gap between germline ends came to 23 bases. CDR3 DNA sequence: TGCGCCAGAAACCAAATGGGACAACCAGAGACCTACGAGCAGTACTTC. Encoded protein: CARNQMGQPETYEQYF.

Notes on this clonotype: A much larger clone differs by one base, so this may be a read error. V gene TRBV6-2 or TRBV6-3 combines with J gene TRBJ2-6; D is perhaps TRBD1 (6 bases). The germline CDR1 and CDR2 sequences are MNHEY and SVGEGT. Trimming cost V 6 bases and J 4 bases, with 10 bases left between them. The CDR3 totals 14 residues. This chain's CDR3 is CASRYRAGANVLTF. As DNA, the CDR3 is TGTGCCAGCAGATACAGGGCCGGGGCCAACGTCCTGACTTTC.

This clonotype has only a few counts. V usage is TRBV27 and J usage is TRBJ1-3, with D tentatively TRBD1 (6 bases). The CDR3 contains 15 residues. Deletions cut 2 bases from V and 4 bases from J, with 12 bases between. CDR1 is MNHEY, CDR2 SMNVEV, per germline (reference sequence). The CDR3 sequence: CASSLTPGAGNTIYF. The CDR3 DNA reads TGTGCCAGCAGTTTAACCCCAGGGGCCGGAAACACCATATATTTT.

Ten or more counts support this clonotype. The J gene is TRBJ2-7, the V gene TRBV4-1; 7 nucleotides agree with TRBD1. CDR1 is MGHRA and CDR2 is YSYEKL in the germline V gene. V lost 1 base, J lost 0 bases, and 0 bases stayed unmatched. CDR3 length: 14 residues. CDR3 coding DNA: TGCGCCAGCAGCCAAGGGGACAGCTCCTACGAGCAGTACTTC. It codes for CASSQGDSSYEQYF.